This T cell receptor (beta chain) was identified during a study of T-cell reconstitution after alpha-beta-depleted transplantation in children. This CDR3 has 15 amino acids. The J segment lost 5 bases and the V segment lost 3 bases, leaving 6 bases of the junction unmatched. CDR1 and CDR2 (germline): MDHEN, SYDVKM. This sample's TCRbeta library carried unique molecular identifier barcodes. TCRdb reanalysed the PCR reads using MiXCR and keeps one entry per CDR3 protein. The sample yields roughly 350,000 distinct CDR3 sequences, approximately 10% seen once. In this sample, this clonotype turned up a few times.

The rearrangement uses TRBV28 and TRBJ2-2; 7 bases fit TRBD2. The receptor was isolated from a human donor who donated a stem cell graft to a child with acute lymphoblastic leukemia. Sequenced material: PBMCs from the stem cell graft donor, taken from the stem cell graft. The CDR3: CASSFGGRETGELFF. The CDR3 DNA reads TGTGCCAGCAGTTTTGGGGGGAGGGAAACCGGGGAGCTGTTTTTT.